This is a list of T cell receptor beta chains from one sample in a study of T cell repertoires in cytomegalovirus infection. TCRdb fed the reads into MiXCR, producing one record per CDR3 protein. The data show under 800,000 distinct CDR3 sequences, less than 25% seen once. What was sequenced was CD8+ T cells from PBMCs. These receptors all stem from a human donor in good health (CMV status not recorded). Some clones in this sample may be carry-over from other donors' samples. Each CDR3 is given with its conserved first and last residue. Each record gives: CDR3 DNA, CDR3 protein, D gene, V gene, J gene, clone size. D genes are given only for firm matches. Size is stated for part of the rows, as once, few or many counts, or as a class when the clone is expanded.

DNA: TGTGCCAGCAGCCAGGGCGGATTTGGAAACACCATATATTTT
CDR3: CASSQGGFGNTIYF
D: NA
V: TRBV14
J: TRBJ1-3
size: NA

DNA: TGCAGTGCCCCGGACCACCGCGGTCAGCCCCAGCATTTT
CDR3: CSAPDHRGQPQHF
D: NA
V: TRBV20-1
J: TRBJ1-5
size: NA

DNA: TGTGCCAGCACCAGCGGGGGGTTTGTAAATGAGCAGTTCTTC
CDR3: CASTSGGFVNEQFF
D: TRBD2
V: TRBV7-2
J: TRBJ2-1
size: NA

DNA: TGTGCCAGCAGCTTAGACGGCGGAGTCGACTATGGCTACACCTTC
CDR3: CASSLDGGVDYGYTF
D: NA
V: TRBV7-9
J: TRBJ1-2
size: few

DNA: TGTGCCAGCAGCTTAGTTCCAGGGCCTATCACTGGGGCCAACGTCCTGACTTTC
CDR3: CASSLVPGPITGANVLTF
D: NA
V: TRBV7-2
J: TRBJ2-6
size: many

DNA: TGTGCCAGCAGTTCCCGGATGGAGGGAGACACTGAAGCTTTCTTT
CDR3: CASSSRMEGDTEAFF
D: NA
V: TRBV28
J: TRBJ1-1
size: many

DNA: TGTGCCAACAGCTTTGTTACATCGAACACCGGGGAGCTGTTTTTT
CDR3: CANSFVTSNTGELFF
D: NA
V: TRBV7-2
J: TRBJ2-2
size: NA

DNA: TGCAGTGCTAGATCCCGGGACACACACCCCACCGGGGAGCTGTTTTTT
CDR3: CSARSRDTHPTGELFF
D: NA
V: TRBV20-1
J: TRBJ2-2
size: NA

DNA: TGTGCCAGCAGCTTAGTTGGGGGATCCGGGGAGCTGTTTTTT
CDR3: CASSLVGGSGELFF
D: NA
V: TRBV7-4
J: TRBJ2-2
size: few

DNA: TGTGCCAGCAGTCAAAGTGAGAACACTGAAGCTTTCTTT
CDR3: CASSQSENTEAFF
D: NA
V: TRBV11-2
J: TRBJ1-1
size: few

DNA: TGTGCCAGCAGTTACTCGACGTGGAGGGGCTCTTACGAGCAGTACTTC
CDR3: CASSYSTWRGSYEQYF
D: NA
V: TRBV6-2/TRBV6-3
J: TRBJ2-7
size: few

DNA: TGTGCCAGCAGCTTGGGACAGGACCTCTCCTACGAGCAGTACTTC
CDR3: CASSLGQDLSYEQYF
D: NA
V: TRBV5-4
J: TRBJ2-7
size: few

DNA: TGCAGCGGCTCCTCGGACAAGACTAACTATGGCTACACCTTC
CDR3: CSGSSDKTNYGYTF
D: NA
V: TRBV29-1
J: TRBJ1-2
size: few

DNA: TGTGCCAGCAGTCTTACAGGGGGTTTTACCGGGGAGCTGTTTTTT
CDR3: CASSLTGGFTGELFF
D: TRBD1
V: TRBV6-1
J: TRBJ2-2
size: many

DNA: TGCAGTGCTAGCATACCGGGACAGGGGCTCTACAATGAGCAGTTCTTC
CDR3: CSASIPGQGLYNEQFF
D: TRBD1
V: TRBV20-1
J: TRBJ2-1
size: many

DNA: TGTGCCACCACGTATTCCGGGACGGGGAAAGAGACCCAGTACTTC
CDR3: CATTYSGTGKETQYF
D: NA
V: TRBV15
J: TRBJ2-5
size: few

DNA: TGTGCCAGCAGCAGCCGGACAGGCCGGCCCCAGCATTTT
CDR3: CASSSRTGRPQHF
D: TRBD1
V: TRBV12-3/TRBV12-4
J: TRBJ1-5
size: few

DNA: TGTGCCAGCAGCTTAGTCAGGGACGAGCAGTTCTTC
CDR3: CASSLVRDEQFF
D: NA
V: TRBV7-6
J: TRBJ2-1
size: few

DNA: TGTGCCAGCAGCTTCGAGGGGGGACGCACTGCTTACAATGAGCAGTTCTTC
CDR3: CASSFEGGRTAYNEQFF
D: NA
V: TRBV7-2
J: TRBJ2-1
size: many

DNA: TGTGCCAGCAGCTTAGAGGCGGGGGGGTCGTATCATGAGCAGTTCTTC
CDR3: CASSLEAGGSYHEQFF
D: TRBD2
V: TRBV7-6
J: TRBJ2-1
size: many

DNA: TGTGCCAGCAGTGACGACAGGGGCCGAAACTATGGCTACACCTTC
CDR3: CASSDDRGRNYGYTF
D: TRBD1
V: TRBV6-1
J: TRBJ1-2
size: many

DNA: TGTGCCAGCAGCTTAGGTGCAGCGGCGGAAGAGACCCAGTACTTC
CDR3: CASSLGAAAEETQYF
D: NA
V: TRBV7-2
J: TRBJ2-5
size: many

DNA: TGCAGTGCTAGTCCGTGGCGGGGGGGCTCCTACAATGAGCAGTTCTTC
CDR3: CSASPWRGGSYNEQFF
D: TRBD2
V: TRBV20-1
J: TRBJ2-1
size: NA

DNA: TGTGCCAGCAGTTATTGGGGCCAACCAGTCGGGAGCAACAATGAGCAGTTCTTC
CDR3: CASSYWGQPVGSNNEQFF
D: NA
V: TRBV6-2/TRBV6-3
J: TRBJ2-1
size: NA

DNA: TGCAGTGCTAGAGATCTGGGCTTTACCGAGCAGTACTTC
CDR3: CSARDLGFTEQYF
D: NA
V: TRBV20-1
J: TRBJ2-7
size: NA

DNA: TGCGCCAGCAGCCAAGGATTACAGGGGGCCCACGAGCAGTACTTC
CDR3: CASSQGLQGAHEQYF
D: TRBD1
V: TRBV4-1
J: TRBJ2-7
size: NA

DNA: TGCAGTGCTAGTTCCCCGGAGACAGCGTTCTACGAGCAGTACTTC
CDR3: CSASSPETAFYEQYF
D: NA
V: TRBV20-1
J: TRBJ2-7
size: NA

DNA: TGTGCCAGCAGTTACTCTCCCGACCGGTACGAGCAGTACTTC
CDR3: CASSYSPDRYEQYF
D: NA
V: TRBV6-6
J: TRBJ2-7
size: many

DNA: TGTGCCAGCAGTTTATCGTCGGGGAATTACCCCTACGAGCAGTACTTC
CDR3: CASSLSSGNYPYEQYF
D: NA
V: TRBV27
J: TRBJ2-7
size: NA

DNA: TGTGCCAGCAGCTTAGGGGGTCCGGAGACCCAGTACTTC
CDR3: CASSLGGPETQYF
D: NA
V: TRBV7-8
J: TRBJ2-5
size: many

DNA: TGTGCCAGCAGCGCGGACCGGCCAGGGGATCAGTATTTT
CDR3: CASSADRPGDQYF
D: NA
V: TRBV7-2
J: TRBJ2-3
size: many

DNA: TGTGCCAGCAGCTCCCCGGACAGGGTCGATGAGCAGTTCTTC
CDR3: CASSSPDRVDEQFF
D: TRBD1
V: TRBV7-9
J: TRBJ2-1
size: many

DNA: TGTGCCATCAGTGATAGTAGGACAGGGGGACTAAACGAGCAGTACTTC
CDR3: CAISDSRTGGLNEQYF
D: TRBD1
V: TRBV10-3
J: TRBJ2-7
size: NA

DNA: TGCAGTGCTAGAGAAATGGAAGCCTTCGGTGGTACTGAAGCTTTCTTT
CDR3: CSAREMEAFGGTEAFF
D: NA
V: TRBV20-1
J: TRBJ1-1
size: NA

DNA: TGTGCCACCAGCAGATCAGGGTCCCACAATGAGCAGTTCTTC
CDR3: CATSRSGSHNEQFF
D: NA
V: TRBV15
J: TRBJ2-1
size: few

DNA: TGTGCCAGTAGCCGACTAGCGGAGGGGGATGAGCAGTTCTTC
CDR3: CASSRLAEGDEQFF
D: TRBD2
V: TRBV19
J: TRBJ2-1
size: NA

DNA: TGTGCCAGCAGTATAGGGTCGGATGGCTACACCTTC
CDR3: CASSIGSDGYTF
D: NA
V: TRBV7-9
J: TRBJ1-2
size: NA

DNA: TGTGCCAGCAGCCCCGACTGGAACACTGAAGCTTTCTTT
CDR3: CASSPDWNTEAFF
D: NA
V: TRBV7-6
J: TRBJ1-1
size: NA

DNA: TGTGCCAGCAGCGCATCGGAAATGGGACTGATCTATAATTCACCCCTCCACTTT
CDR3: CASSASEMGLIYNSPLHF
D: NA
V: TRBV7-4
J: TRBJ1-6
size: few

DNA: TGTGCCAGCACCGATGAACTAGCGGGGGGGCCCGGCAAAAACATTCAGTACTTC
CDR3: CASTDELAGGPGKNIQYF
D: TRBD2
V: TRBV6-2/TRBV6-3
J: TRBJ2-4
size: NA

DNA: TGCGCCAGCAGCCCCTTTTTGGGGTCGGTCTCCGGGGAGCTGTTTTTT
CDR3: CASSPFLGSVSGELFF
D: NA
V: TRBV4-3
J: TRBJ2-2
size: NA

DNA: TGTGCCAGCAGCTTACTATTGGCAGGGGGAGAGACCCAGTACTTC
CDR3: CASSLLLAGGETQYF
D: TRBD1
V: TRBV7-6
J: TRBJ2-5
size: many

DNA: TGTGCCAGCAGTTACCAGACTTTGAACACTGAAGCTTTCTTT
CDR3: CASSYQTLNTEAFF
D: NA
V: TRBV6-2/TRBV6-3
J: TRBJ1-1
size: NA

DNA: TGTGCCAGCAGCCCCCCTGGCTCCTACAATGAGCAGTTCTTC
CDR3: CASSPPGSYNEQFF
D: NA
V: TRBV5-6
J: TRBJ2-1
size: many

DNA: TGTGCCAGCAGGCCTACAGGACGTCACAATCAGCCCCAGCATTTT
CDR3: CASRPTGRHNQPQHF
D: NA
V: TRBV6-5
J: TRBJ1-5
size: NA

DNA: TGTGCCAGCAGCTTTGGGGGGGAATACGAGCAGTACTTC
CDR3: CASSFGGEYEQYF
D: TRBD2
V: TRBV5-5
J: TRBJ2-7
size: NA

DNA: TGCAGCGTTGATGGGCTAGCCGGGGATACGCAGTATTTT
CDR3: CSVDGLAGDTQYF
D: NA
V: TRBV29-1
J: TRBJ2-3
size: NA

DNA: TGTGCCAGCAGCTTAGTACAGTCGTCAGAGACCCAGTACTTC
CDR3: CASSLVQSSETQYF
D: NA
V: TRBV13
J: TRBJ2-5
size: NA

DNA: TGTGCCAGCAGTTTGCTAGCGGGTCCCCCAGAGACCCAGTACTTC
CDR3: CASSLLAGPPETQYF
D: TRBD2
V: TRBV12-3/TRBV12-4
J: TRBJ2-5
size: many

DNA: TGTGCCACCACCCAGGGTCCCTACGAGCAGTACTTC
CDR3: CATTQGPYEQYF
D: NA
V: TRBV7-8
J: TRBJ2-7
size: many

DNA: TGTGCCAGCAGTTTGGGACTAGCGGGGACCGTCGCAGATACGCAGTATTTT
CDR3: CASSLGLAGTVADTQYF
D: TRBD2
V: TRBV28
J: TRBJ2-3
size: few

DNA: TGTGCCAGCAGTTCACACCCCGGAGCCCCAGATACGCAGTATTTT
CDR3: CASSSHPGAPDTQYF
D: NA
V: TRBV6-1
J: TRBJ2-3
size: many

DNA: TGTGCCAGCGGCTACGGGACAGCAGGATACAATGAGCAGTTCTTC
CDR3: CASGYGTAGYNEQFF
D: TRBD1
V: TRBV27
J: TRBJ2-1
size: NA